This TCR beta chain was identified in a study of response to subunit inactivated influenza vaccine. Study-wide results and limits: After each seasonal influenza vaccination, few new T cells are recruited, the authors suggested.

The V and J ends lost 6 bases and 6 bases, in that order; junction bases with no gene match: 10. The length of the CDR3 is 14 residues. Germline V CDR1 and CDR2: DFQATT, SNEGSKA (reference sequence). This clonotype has a handful of counts. Its antigen is not known. TCRdb processed the RT-PCR reads anew with MiXCR; each CDR3 protein has one entry. This sample has more than 400,000 distinct CDR3 sequences, with approximately 7.2% found just once. The material sequenced was PBMCs from blood, taken less than 30 months after vaccination. The sequence came from a man aged 50 to 69 who received an inactivated influenza vaccine. The chain is built from TRBV20-1 and TRBJ2-1, with 8 positions matching TRBD1. CDR3 sequence reads: CSAPRDRRSNEQFF. As DNA, the CDR3 is TGCAGTGCCCCCCGGGACAGGCGTTCCAATGAGCAGTTCTTC.